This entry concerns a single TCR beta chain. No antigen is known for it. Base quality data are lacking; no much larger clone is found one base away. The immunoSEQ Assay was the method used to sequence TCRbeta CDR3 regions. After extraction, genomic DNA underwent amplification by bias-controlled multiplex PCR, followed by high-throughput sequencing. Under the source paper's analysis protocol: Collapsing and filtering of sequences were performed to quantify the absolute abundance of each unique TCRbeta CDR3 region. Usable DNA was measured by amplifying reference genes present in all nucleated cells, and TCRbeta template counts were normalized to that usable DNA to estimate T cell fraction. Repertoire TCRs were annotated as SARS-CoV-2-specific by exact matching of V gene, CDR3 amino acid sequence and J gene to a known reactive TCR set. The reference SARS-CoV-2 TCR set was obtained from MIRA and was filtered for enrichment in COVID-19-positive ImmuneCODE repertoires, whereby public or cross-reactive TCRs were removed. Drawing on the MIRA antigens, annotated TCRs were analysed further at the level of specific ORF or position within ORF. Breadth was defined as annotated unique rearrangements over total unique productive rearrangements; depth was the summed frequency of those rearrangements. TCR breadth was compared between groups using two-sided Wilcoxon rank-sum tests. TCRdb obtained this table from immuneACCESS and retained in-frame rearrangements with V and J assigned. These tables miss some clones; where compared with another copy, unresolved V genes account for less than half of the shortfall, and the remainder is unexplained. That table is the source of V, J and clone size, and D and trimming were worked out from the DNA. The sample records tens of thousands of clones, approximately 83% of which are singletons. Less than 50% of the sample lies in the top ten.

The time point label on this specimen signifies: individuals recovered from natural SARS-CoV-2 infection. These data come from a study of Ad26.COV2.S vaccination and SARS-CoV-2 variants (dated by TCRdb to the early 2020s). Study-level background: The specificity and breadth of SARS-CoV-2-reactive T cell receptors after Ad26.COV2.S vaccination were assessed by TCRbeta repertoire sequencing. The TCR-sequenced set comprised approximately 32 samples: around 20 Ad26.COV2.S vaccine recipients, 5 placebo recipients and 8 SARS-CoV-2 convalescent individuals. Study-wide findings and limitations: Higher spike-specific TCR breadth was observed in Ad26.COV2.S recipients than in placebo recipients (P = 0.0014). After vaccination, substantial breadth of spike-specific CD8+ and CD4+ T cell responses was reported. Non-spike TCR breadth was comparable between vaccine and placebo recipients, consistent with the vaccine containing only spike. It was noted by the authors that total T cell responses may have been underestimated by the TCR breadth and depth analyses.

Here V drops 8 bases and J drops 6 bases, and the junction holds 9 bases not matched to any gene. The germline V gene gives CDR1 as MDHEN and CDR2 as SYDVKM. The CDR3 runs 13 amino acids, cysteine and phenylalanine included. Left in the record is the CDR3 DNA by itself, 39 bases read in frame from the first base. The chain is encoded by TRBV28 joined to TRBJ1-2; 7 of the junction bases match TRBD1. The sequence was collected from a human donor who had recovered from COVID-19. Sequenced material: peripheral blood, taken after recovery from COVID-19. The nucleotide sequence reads TGTGCCAGCTCCCCGACAGGGTCAAATGGCTACACCTTC. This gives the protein CASSPTGSNGYTF.